This T cell receptor (beta chain) is from a study of blood T cell repertoires in COVID-19 (dated by TCRdb to the early 2020s). Study-wide context: Samples from collaborators originated in the United States, Italy and Spain and spanned both the acute and convalescent phases of COVID-19. The prospective study material was composed of cDNA or gDNA derived from T cells, B-cell-depleted T cells, or PBMCs. Subjects who had been exposed to COVID-19, were actively infected with it, or had recovered from it provided the deeply sampled blood TCRbeta repertoires that made up the dataset. The repertoires were released in a freely available public database meant as a resource for research on the immune response to SARS-CoV-2. The samples were drawn from two sources: the first 160 participants of the ongoing ImmuneRACE study, and 1,000 to 1,500 subjects contributed by 6 global collaborators. Nearly every sample came with metadata listing a de-identified subject ID, COVID-19 status, age in years and sex. HLA class I and class II types, where available, came from metadata supplied by the sample provider rather than from assay-based typing.

In Seattle, one collaborating source enrolled patients while the infection was active and tracked those patients longitudinally over the course of disease. Collaborating institutions collected whole blood in K2EDTA tubes following their own protocols. For TCRbeta analysis, collaborators shipped samples as frozen whole blood, isolated PBMCs, or DNA extracted from either of those sample types. TCRbeta CDR3 regions were amplified from genomic DNA using the immunoSEQ Assay, a bias-controlled multiplex PCR. Per the original workflow: Nucleated cell counts per sample were estimated from amplification of reference gene primers within the assay. To quantify the absolute abundance of each unique TCRbeta CDR3 rearrangement, sequence reads were collapsed and filtered. Productive Simpson clonality was computed per sample as the square root of Simpson's diversity index over productive rearrangements. The source is immuneACCESS, and TCRdb retained only in-frame sequences with V and J called. Part of the clones is not carried over; for the studies checked, unresolved V genes explain less than half of this, and the remainder is unexplained. The DNA gave D and trimming, while V, J and clone size come from that table. The sample data list around 280,000 clones, and about nine tenths of these were observed just once. The biggest ten clones account for more than 9.5% of the sample.

This clone has only one observation. Which antigen it targets is not known. The input lacks base qualities; no much larger clone sits a single base away. CDR1 and CDR2 were assigned from the germline V gene as SGHAT and FQNNGV. From its cysteine to its phenylalanine, the CDR3 spans 16 amino acids. Of the read, only the CDR3 DNA is kept; its 48 bases are in frame from base 1. Ends trimmed: V by 3 bases, J by 5 bases; bases unmatched to a gene: 12. Study-wide findings and limitations: The amount of clinical and demographic metadata varied by source and participant and was provided uncurated.

This TCR came from a woman aged 25-40 years with COVID-19, enrolled during active disease. Rearrangement joined TRBV11-2 to TRBJ2-5, and 7 junction bases match TRBD2. The source material was peripheral blood. For the CDR3, the sequence is CASSFAITGGGETQYF. The base sequence is TGTGCCAGCAGCTTTGCAATCACGGGGGGAGGGGAGACCCAGTACTTC.